This TCR beta chain was captured in a study of regulatory T cells in long-lasting Graves disease (dated by TCRdb to 2020 to 2023). Background on the whole study: To count as having persistent Graves' disease, a patient had to have received antithyroid drug treatment for over 5 years with TSH receptor autoantibodies remaining persistently positive. The study took place in China and was registered as a clinical trial. TCR sequencing covered 13 persistent and about 20 newly diagnosed Graves' disease patients, around 35 samples in total. Persistent Graves' disease patients in the clinical cohort had taken antithyroid drugs for approximately ten years on average. This study used TCR sequencing and RNA sequencing of peripheral blood to compare persistent Graves' disease patients against newly diagnosed Graves' disease patients. What the authors observed across the whole study: Because the primary lesion, thyroid tissue, could not be accessed, the study looked at peripheral blood alone. Compared with newly diagnosed patients, persistent Graves' disease patients had lower TCR Shannon entropy and fewer highly expanded clones, which suggests clonal expansion. Persistent disease showed preferential use of TRBV28, TRBJ1-2 and TRBJ2-5, whereas newly diagnosed disease favored TRBV20-1 and TRBJ2-1. The authors noted that the small sample size was a limitation that may lower accuracy. Persistent patients shared more public clonotypes among themselves (around 3,000) than newly diagnosed patients did (nearly 1,000). Only the TCR beta chain was sequenced and analyzed.

To prepare the library, multiplex PCR was applied. These reads were obtained on an Illumina HiSeq 4000. To build TCR beta libraries, CDR3 regions were amplified by Arm-PCR using iRepertoire HTBI primers. PCR products were gel purified before sequencing. In the original analysis: A total of 62 TRBV and some 13 TRBJ segments were identified across samples and were used for gene usage analysis of CDR3 amino acid clonotypes. Filtered high-quality paired reads were merged into contigs using COPE and FqMerger. Contigs were aligned with BLAST to IMGT TRBV, TRBD and TRBJ reference genes, and CDR3 was defined per IMGT. Any clonotype with a frequency above 0.1% was counted as a highly expanded clone. Shannon entropy was used to measure repertoire diversity, and the Gini coefficient was used to measure V-J evenness. A clonotype found in more than one individual was treated as public. TCRdb handled the public reads itself, with Q25 trimming in fastp and clone calling in MiXCR, and kept productive beta chains. For every CDR3 protein sequence, its rows merge into one entry that carries the most common genes and DNA. For this entry, the V and J calls and clone size follow TCRdb and not the study's own pipeline. The sample includes about 430,000 distinct CDR3 sequences, with over 20% observed a single time. Around an eighth of the sample is held by the ten biggest clonotypes.

From the cysteine up to the phenylalanine, the CDR3 has a length of 18 residues. The retained sequence is limited to the CDR3, 54 bases, with the frame set at the first base. V is reduced by 0 bases and J by 2 bases, leaving a spacing of 20 bases between them. CDR1 and CDR2 are read off the germline V gene as MGHRA and YSYEKL. Points on this clonotype: The clone's antigen remains unknown. Per-base quality was not reported, and no clone a single base away is much larger than it.

The intended sense of this specimen's time point label: persistent/refractory GD, antithyroid drugs over 5 years with positive TRAb. For both TCR sequencing and RNA sequencing, RNA was extracted from PBMCs in TRIzol. The diagnosis of Graves' disease was made according to American Thyroid Association guidelines. The patients came from an endocrinology department in Xi'an, China. Each patient gave around 9.2 milliliters of peripheral blood, collected in an EDTA anticoagulant tube. Ficoll Paque Plus density gradient separation was used to isolate PBMCs, and no further T cell sorting was done. An Agilent 2100 Bioanalyzer and agarose gel were used to check RNA quality, and a NanoDrop 2000 was used to measure RNA concentration.

This sequence was found in a female donor with Graves disease. This receptor chain uses TRBV4-1 and TRBJ2-7; TRBD2 is possibly the D segment (5 matching bases). The material sequenced was peripheral blood mononuclear cells (PBMCs), taken when the disease was refractory, from a patient treated with antithyroid drugs. The DNA reads TGCGCCAGCAGCCAAGATCCGGGCAGCGATATAGCGACCTACGAGCAGTACTTC. This encodes CASSQDPGSDIATYEQYF.